Listed below are T cell receptor beta chains from one sample, sequenced in a study of molecular identifiers for immune sequencing clone quantification. One entry per CDR3 protein, called by TCRdb with MiXCR from the PCR reads. The sample has approximately 680,000 distinct CDR3 sequences; over 25% are singletons. Material for sequencing was naive CD8+ T cells from blood, with Jurkat cell RNA spiked in. The receptors originated from a human donor in good health. Some libraries in this study had Jurkat cell RNA spiked in. CDR3s include the opening cysteine and the closing phenylalanine or tryptophan. The D gene is left open where the match is weak. Clone size is shown for a subset of rows, as once, few, many or a class of expanded clone.

j_gene	abundance	d_gene	v_gene	CDR3aa	CDR3nt
TRBJ1-5	once	-	TRBV24-1	CATCDTGNQPQHF	TGTGCCACCTGTGATACCGGCAATCAGCCCCAGCATTTT
TRBJ1-5	many	-	TRBV4-3	CASSQDLYSNQPQHF	TGCGCCAGCAGCCAAGATCTGTATAGCAATCAGCCCCAGCATTTT
TRBJ2-3	many	TRBD2	TRBV2	CASSDGGLAGRTQYF	TGTGCCAGCAGTGATGGAGGACTAGCGGGCCGTACGCAGTATTTT
TRBJ2-7	-	-	TRBV10-3	CAISDRQGGSYEQYF	TGTGCCATCAGTGATAGGCAGGGAGGTTCCTACGAGCAGTACTTC
TRBJ1-2	-	-	TRBV4-1	CASSQDEGGNYGYTF	TGCGCCAGCAGCCAAGATGAGGGGGGAAACTATGGCTACACCTTC
TRBJ2-5	-	-	TRBV7-9	CASSLGWRKSGPQETRYF	TGTGCCAGCAGCTTAGGATGGCGCAAATCCGGCCCACAAGAGACCCGGTACTTC
TRBJ2-5	-	TRBD1	TRBV20-1	CSARATGDQGTQYF	TGCAGTGCTAGAGCGACAGGGGACCAGGGGACCCAGTACTTC
TRBJ2-1	-	-	TRBV4-3	CTSSQDRSASYNEQFF	TGCACCAGCAGCCAAGACCGGAGCGCTTCCTACAATGAGCAGTTCTTC
TRBJ2-6	many	-	TRBV5-1	CASNNQGSGANVLTF	TGCGCCAGCAACAATCAAGGCTCTGGGGCCAACGTCCTGACTTTC
TRBJ1-6	-	-	TRBV30	CAPLLSPLHF	TGTGCCCCGCTTCTTTCACCCCTCCACTTT
TRBJ1-1	many	TRBD1	TRBV6-1	CASTTDRARTEAFF	TGTGCCAGCACTACTGACAGGGCCCGAACTGAAGCTTTCTTT
TRBJ2-2	many	-	TRBV7-9	CASSSSSARPYTGELFF	TGTGCCAGCAGCTCATCTAGCGCCCGACCCTACACCGGGGAGCTGTTTTTT
TRBJ1-1	few	TRBD1	TRBV29-1	CSVEESVVTGAKGTEAFF	TGCAGCGTTGAAGAGAGTGTCGTGACAGGGGCTAAGGGCACTGAAGCTTTCTTT
TRBJ2-5	few	TRBD1	TRBV29-1	CSATSGQVQETQYF	TGCAGCGCCACCTCGGGACAGGTGCAAGAGACCCAGTACTTC
TRBJ1-3	-	-	TRBV20-1	CSAAGLPLAGDTIYF	TGCAGTGCTGCCGGGCTCCCGCTAGCTGGAGACACCATATATTTT
TRBJ2-7	few	-	TRBV4-2	CASSLSGTTRLYEQYF	TGTGCCAGCAGCCTGTCCGGGACAACGAGGCTCTACGAGCAGTACTTC
TRBJ2-7	many	-	TRBV29-1	CSVDFRGEQYF	TGCAGCGTTGACTTTAGAGGCGAGCAGTACTTC
TRBJ2-7	-	-	TRBV27	CASSFGPMSYEQYF	TGTGCCAGCAGTTTCGGACCGATGAGCTACGAGCAGTACTTC
TRBJ2-1	-	TRBD2	TRBV7-9	CASTPSSGGAGEQFF	TGTGCCAGCACCCCCTCTAGCGGGGGGGCCGGTGAGCAGTTCTTC
TRBJ2-3	few	-	TRBV6-4	CASTGLLGPDTQYF	TGTGCCAGCACAGGACTTCTGGGGCCGGATACGCAGTATTTT
TRBJ2-3	many	-	TRBV9	CASSVTPAGTDTQYF	TGTGCCAGCAGCGTAACCCCCGCAGGAACAGATACGCAGTATTTT
TRBJ2-1	-	-	TRBV11-2	CASSGASYNEQFF	TGTGCCAGCAGCGGGGCCTCCTACAATGAGCAGTTCTTC
TRBJ2-1	-	TRBD1	TRBV29-1	CSDGASSGTESCNEQFF	TGCAGCGATGGAGCATCTTCCGGGACAGAGAGTTGCAATGAGCAGTTCTTC
TRBJ2-1	few	-	TRBV4-1	CASSPRQGYNEQFF	TGCGCCAGCAGCCCCCGGCAGGGCTACAATGAGCAGTTCTTC
TRBJ2-7	once	-	TRBV12-5	CASGLSGFSYAPSF	TGTGCTAGTGGTTTGTCGGGATTCTCCTACGCGCCGTCCTTC
TRBJ2-1	few	-	TRBV5-1	CASSTRPGAGRYNEQFF	TGCGCCAGCAGCACCCGCCCCGGGGCAGGGAGATACAATGAGCAGTTCTTC
TRBJ2-7	-	-	TRBV5-1	CASSLDEGWQIGAPSYEQYF	TGCGCCAGCAGCTTGGATGAGGGTTGGCAAATTGGGGCACCCAGCTACGAGCAGTACTTC